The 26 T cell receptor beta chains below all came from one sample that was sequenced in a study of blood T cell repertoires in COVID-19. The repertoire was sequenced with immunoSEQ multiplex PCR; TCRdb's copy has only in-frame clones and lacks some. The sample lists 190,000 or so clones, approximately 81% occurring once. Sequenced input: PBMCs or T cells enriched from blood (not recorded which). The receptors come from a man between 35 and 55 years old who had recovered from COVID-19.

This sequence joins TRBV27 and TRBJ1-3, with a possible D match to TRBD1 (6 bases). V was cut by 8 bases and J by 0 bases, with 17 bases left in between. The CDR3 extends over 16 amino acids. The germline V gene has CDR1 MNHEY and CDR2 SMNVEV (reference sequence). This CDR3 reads CASRAGAASSGNTIYF. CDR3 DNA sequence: TGTGCCAGCCGAGCGGGGGCAGCTTCCTCTGGAAACACCATATATTTT.

This chain's CDR3 is CASRRTNTGELFF. For the CDR3, the DNA is TGTGCCAGCCGGAGGACCAACACCGGGGAGCTGTTTTTT. The chain carries TRBV2 and TRBJ2-2; maybe TRBD2 (5 bases). The CDR3 has 13 amino acids. With 8 bases removed from V and 2 bases from J, the gap between germline ends came to 9 bases. Germline V gives CDR1 SNHLY, CDR2 FYNNEI.

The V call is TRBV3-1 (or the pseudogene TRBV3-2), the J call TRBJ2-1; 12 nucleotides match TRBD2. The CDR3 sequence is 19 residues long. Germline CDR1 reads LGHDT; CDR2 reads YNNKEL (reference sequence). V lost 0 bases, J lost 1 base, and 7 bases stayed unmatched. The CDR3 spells CASSQDRLAGGPSYNEQFF. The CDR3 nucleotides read TGTGCCAGCAGCCAAGATAGGCTAGCGGGAGGGCCATCCTACAATGAGCAGTTCTTC.

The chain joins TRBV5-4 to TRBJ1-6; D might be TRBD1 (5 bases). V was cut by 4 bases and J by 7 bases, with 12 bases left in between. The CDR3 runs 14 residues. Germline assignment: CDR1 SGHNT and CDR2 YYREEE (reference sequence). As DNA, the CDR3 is TGTGCCAGCAGCCTACAGGTGACAAATTCACCCCTCCACTTT. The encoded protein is CASSLQVTNSPLHF. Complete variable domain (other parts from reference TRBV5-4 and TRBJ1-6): ETGVTQSPTHLIKTRGQQVTLRCSSQSGHNTVSWYQQALGQGPQFIFQYYREEENGRGNFPPRFSGLQFPNYSSELNVNALELDDSALYLCASSLQVTNSPLHFGNGTRLTVT.

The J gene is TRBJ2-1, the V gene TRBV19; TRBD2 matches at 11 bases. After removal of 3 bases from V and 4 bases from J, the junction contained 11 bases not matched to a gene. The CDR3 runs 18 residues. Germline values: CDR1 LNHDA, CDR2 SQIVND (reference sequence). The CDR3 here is CASSISGLAGLSYNEQFF. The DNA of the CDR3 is TGTGCCAGTAGTATCTCAGGACTAGCGGGTCTTAGTTACAATGAGCAGTTCTTC. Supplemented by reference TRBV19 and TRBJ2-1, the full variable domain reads DGGITQSPKYLFRKEGQNVTLSCEQNLNHDAMYWYRQDPGQGLRLIYYSQIVNDFQKGDIAEGYSVSREKKESFPLTVTSAQKNPTAFYLCASSISGLAGLSYNEQFFGPGTRLTVL.

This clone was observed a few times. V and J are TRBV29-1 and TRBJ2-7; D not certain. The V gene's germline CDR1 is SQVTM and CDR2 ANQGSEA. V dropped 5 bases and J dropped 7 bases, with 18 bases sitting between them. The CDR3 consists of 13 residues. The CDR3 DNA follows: TGCAGCGTTCGTATAAACTCTCCGGGTGAGCAGTACTTC. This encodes CSVRINSPGEQYF.

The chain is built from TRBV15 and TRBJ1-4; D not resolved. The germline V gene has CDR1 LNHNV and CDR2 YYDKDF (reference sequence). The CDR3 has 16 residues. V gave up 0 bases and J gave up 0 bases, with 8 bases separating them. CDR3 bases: TGTGCCACCAGCAGAGATGAGGCGGCAACTAATGAAAAACTGTTTTTT. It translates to CATSRDEAATNEKLFF.

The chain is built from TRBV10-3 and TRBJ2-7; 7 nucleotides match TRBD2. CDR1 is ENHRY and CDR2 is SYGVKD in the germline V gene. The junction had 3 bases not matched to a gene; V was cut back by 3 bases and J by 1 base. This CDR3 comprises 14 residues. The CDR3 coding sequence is TGTGCCATCAGTGACTCGGGGGGATCCTACGAGCAGTACTTC. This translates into CAISDSGGSYEQYF.

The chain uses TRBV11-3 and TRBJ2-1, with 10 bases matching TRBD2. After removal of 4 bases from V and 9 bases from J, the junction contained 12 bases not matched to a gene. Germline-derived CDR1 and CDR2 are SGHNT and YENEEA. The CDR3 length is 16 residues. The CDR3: CASSSIFRAGGAEQFF. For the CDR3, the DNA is TGTGCCAGCAGCTCCATATTCCGAGCGGGAGGGGCTGAGCAGTTCTTC.

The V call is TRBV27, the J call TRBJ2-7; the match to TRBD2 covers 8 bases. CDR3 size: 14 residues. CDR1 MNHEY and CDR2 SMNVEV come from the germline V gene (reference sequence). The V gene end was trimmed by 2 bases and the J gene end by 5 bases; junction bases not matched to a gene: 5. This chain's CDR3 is CASSLVSGIDEQYF. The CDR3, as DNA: TGTGCCAGCAGTTTAGTTAGCGGGATCGACGAGCAGTACTTC.

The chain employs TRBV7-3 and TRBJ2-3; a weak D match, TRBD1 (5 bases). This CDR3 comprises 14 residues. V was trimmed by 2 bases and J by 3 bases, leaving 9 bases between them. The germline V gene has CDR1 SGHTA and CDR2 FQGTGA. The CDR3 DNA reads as TGTGCCAGCAGCTTACAGGGTTCAACAGATACGCAGTATTTT. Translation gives CASSLQGSTDTQYF.

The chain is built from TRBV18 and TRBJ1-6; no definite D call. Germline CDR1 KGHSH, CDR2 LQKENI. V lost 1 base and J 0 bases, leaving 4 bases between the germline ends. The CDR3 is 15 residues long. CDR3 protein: CASSPQSSYNSPLHF. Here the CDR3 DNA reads TGTGCCAGCTCACCACAGAGCTCCTATAATTCACCCCTCCACTTT.

CDR3: CASSHGLDEAFF. As DNA, the CDR3 is TGTGCCAGCAGCCACGGGTTAGATGAAGCTTTCTTT. J is TRBJ1-1 and V is TRBV5-4, with D uncertain. This CDR3 contains 12 residues. V was trimmed by 4 bases and J by 7 bases, leaving 11 bases between them. Per germline, CDR1 SGHNT and CDR2 YYREEE (reference sequence).

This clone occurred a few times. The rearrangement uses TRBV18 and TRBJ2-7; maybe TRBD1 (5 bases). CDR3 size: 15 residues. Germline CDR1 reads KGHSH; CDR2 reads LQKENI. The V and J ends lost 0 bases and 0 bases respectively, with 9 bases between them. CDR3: CASSPPTGSSYEQYF. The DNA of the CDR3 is TGTGCCAGCTCACCACCAACAGGAAGCTCCTACGAGCAGTACTTC.

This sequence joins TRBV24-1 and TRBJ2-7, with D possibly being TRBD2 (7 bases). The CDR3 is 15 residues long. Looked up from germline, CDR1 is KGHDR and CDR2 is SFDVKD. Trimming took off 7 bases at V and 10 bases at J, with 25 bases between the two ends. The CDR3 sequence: CATSRGRGTATRQYF. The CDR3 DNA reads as TGTGCCACCAGCCGGGGGAGGGGGACGGCGACTAGACAGTACTTC.

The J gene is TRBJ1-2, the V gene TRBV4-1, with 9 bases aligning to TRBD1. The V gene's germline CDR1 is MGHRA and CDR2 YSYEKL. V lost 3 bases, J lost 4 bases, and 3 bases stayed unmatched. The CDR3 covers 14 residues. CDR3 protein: CASSQGQGTYGYTF. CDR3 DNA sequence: TGCGCCAGCAGCCAGGGACAGGGAACCTATGGCTACACCTTC.

The CDR3 region has the DNA TGTGCCAGTAGTATAGATCTTGCTAGCGGGTCGTACAATGAGCAGTTCTTC. The encoded protein is CASSIDLASGSYNEQFF. The chain couples TRBV19 to TRBJ2-1; 8 nucleotides line up with TRBD2. V gave up 0 bases and J gave up 4 bases; unmatched junction bases: 8. Germline CDR1 reads LNHDA; CDR2 reads SQIVND (reference sequence). The CDR3 has 17 residues.

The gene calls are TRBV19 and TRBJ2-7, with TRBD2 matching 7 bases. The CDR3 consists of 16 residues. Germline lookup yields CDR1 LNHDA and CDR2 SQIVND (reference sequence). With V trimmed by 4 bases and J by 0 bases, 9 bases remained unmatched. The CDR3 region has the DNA TGTGCCAGTAGTAGGGGTGGCGGGGGAACCTCCTACGAGCAGTACTTC. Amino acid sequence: CASSRGGGGTSYEQYF.

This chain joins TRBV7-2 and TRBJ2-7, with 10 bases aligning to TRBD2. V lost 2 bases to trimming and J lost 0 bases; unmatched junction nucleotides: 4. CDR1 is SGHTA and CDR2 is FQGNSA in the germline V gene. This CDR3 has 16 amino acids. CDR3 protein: CASSLLAGVSSYEQYF. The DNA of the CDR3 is TGTGCCAGCAGCTTACTAGCGGGAGTCAGCTCCTACGAGCAGTACTTC.

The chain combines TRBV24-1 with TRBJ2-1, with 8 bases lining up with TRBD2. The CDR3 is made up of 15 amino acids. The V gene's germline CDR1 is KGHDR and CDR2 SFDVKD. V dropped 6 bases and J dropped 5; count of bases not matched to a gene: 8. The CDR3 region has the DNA TGTGCCACCAGTACCCCTGCGGGAGGTAACAATGAGCAGTTCTTC. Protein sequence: CATSTPAGGNNEQFF.

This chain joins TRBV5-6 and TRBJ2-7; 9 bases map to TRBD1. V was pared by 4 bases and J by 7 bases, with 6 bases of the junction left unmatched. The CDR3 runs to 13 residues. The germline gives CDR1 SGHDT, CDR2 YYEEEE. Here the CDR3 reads CASSAGQGLEQYF. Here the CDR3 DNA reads TGTGCCAGCAGCGCGGGACAGGGCCTTGAGCAGTACTTC.

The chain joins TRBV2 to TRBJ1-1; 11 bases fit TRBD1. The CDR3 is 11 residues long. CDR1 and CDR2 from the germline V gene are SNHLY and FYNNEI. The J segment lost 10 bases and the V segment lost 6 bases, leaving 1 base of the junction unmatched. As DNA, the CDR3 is TGTGCCAGCAGAGGGACAGGGGGAGCTTTCTTT. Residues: CASRGTGGAFF.

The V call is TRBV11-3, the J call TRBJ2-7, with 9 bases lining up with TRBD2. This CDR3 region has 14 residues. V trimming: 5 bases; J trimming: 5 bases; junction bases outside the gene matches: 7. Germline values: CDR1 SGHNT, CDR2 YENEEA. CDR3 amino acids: CASSPRGTSNEQYF. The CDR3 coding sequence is TGTGCCAGCAGCCCAAGAGGGACTAGCAACGAGCAGTACTTC.

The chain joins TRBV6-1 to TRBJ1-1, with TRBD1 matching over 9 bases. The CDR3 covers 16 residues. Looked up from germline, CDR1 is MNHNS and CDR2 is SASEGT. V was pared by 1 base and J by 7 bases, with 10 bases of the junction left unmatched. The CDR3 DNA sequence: TGTGCCAGCAGTGAAGAAACCACGGACAGGGGACGTGAAGCTTTCTTT. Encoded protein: CASSEETTDRGREAFF.

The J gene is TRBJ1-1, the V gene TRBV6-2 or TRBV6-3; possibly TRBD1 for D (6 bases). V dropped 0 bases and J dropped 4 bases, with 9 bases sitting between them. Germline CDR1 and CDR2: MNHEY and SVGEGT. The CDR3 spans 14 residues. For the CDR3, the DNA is TGTGCCAGCAGTTACTCGACAGGTACCACTGAAGCTTTCTTT. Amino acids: CASSYSTGTTEAFF.

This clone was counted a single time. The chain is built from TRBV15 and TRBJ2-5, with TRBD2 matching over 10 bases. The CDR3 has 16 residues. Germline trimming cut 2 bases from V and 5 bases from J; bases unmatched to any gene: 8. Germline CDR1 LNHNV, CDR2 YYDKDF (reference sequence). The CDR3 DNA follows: TGTGCCACCAGCAGATCCCCTAGCGGGAGTGAGGAGACCCAGTACTTC. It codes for CATSRSPSGSEETQYF.